These 24 T cell receptor beta chains were sequenced from one sample in a study of T cell changes during pregnancy in multiple sclerosis (dated by TCRdb to about 2019). The method was the immunoSEQ multiplex PCR assay. TCRdb stores this immuneACCESS table with in-frame sequences only. Part of the clones is absent; in the studies checked, under half of the shortfall reflects unresolved V genes, and no reason is known for the rest. This sample is represented by about 32,000 clones; 75% to 95% of them were singletons. The ten biggest clones cover around 3.9% of the sample. The specimen was CD8+ T cells from peripheral blood mononuclear cells, collected in the second trimester of pregnancy. These receptor sequences come from a female donor in good health, enrolled as a control in a pregnancy study.

V gene TRBV6-1 combines with J gene TRBJ1-5, with 10 bases lining up with TRBD1. Germline V gene lookup returns CDR1 MNHNS and CDR2 SASEGT. CDR3 size: 15 residues. Trimming removed 0 bases from V and 11 bases from J; junction bases left unmatched: 7. The CDR3 nucleotides read TGTGCCAGCAGTGAAGCAGGGACAGGGGTCTTTGCCCAGCATTTT. Protein sequence: CASSEAGTGVFAQHF.

V gene TRBV7-3 combines with J gene TRBJ2-1, with TRBD2 matching 7 bases. V lost 4 bases, J lost 7 bases, and 1 base stayed unmatched. Germline values: CDR1 SGHTA, CDR2 FQGTGA. The CDR3 contains 12 residues. CDR3 protein: CASSSGGNEQFF. In DNA form, the CDR3 reads TGTGCCAGCAGCTCCGGGGGGAATGAGCAGTTCTTC.

The chain has TRBV9 and TRBJ2-7, with 7 bases aligning to TRBD2. The CDR3 sequence is 14 residues long. Losses at the gene ends were 0 bases for V and 5 bases for J; bases not matched to a gene: 5. Germline V gives CDR1 SGDLS, CDR2 YYNGEE. In nucleotides, the CDR3 is TGTGCCAGCAGCGTAGCCAGCGGGGCCCACGAGCAGTACTTC. Protein: CASSVASGAHEQYF. The full variable domain, rest sourced from reference TRBV9 and TRBJ2-7, is DSGVTQTPKHLITATGQRVTLRCSPRSGDLSVYWYQQSLDQGLQFLIQYYNGEERAKGNILERFSAQQFPDLHSELNLSSLELGDSALYFCASSVASGAHEQYFGPGTRLTVT.

The chain uses TRBV9 and TRBJ2-6; 9 positions agree with TRBD2. J gave up 0 bases and V 3 bases, and 7 bases lay outside the gene matches. Germline-derived CDR1 and CDR2 are SGDLS and YYNGEE. The CDR3 is 18 residues long. CDR3 bases: TGTGCCAGCAGCGGGACTAGCGAGGACAGCTCTGGGGCCAACGTCCTGACTTTC. This translates into CASSGTSEDSSGANVLTF.

The V and J genes are TRBV27 and TRBJ1-1; 7 nucleotides agree with TRBD1. Trimming at V came to 6 bases and at J to 4 bases, leaving 5 bases not matched to a gene. Germline CDR1 and CDR2: MNHEY and SMNVEV (reference sequence). The CDR3 has 13 amino acids. CDR3 sequence reads: CASSHRGPTEAFF. The CDR3 DNA reads TGTGCCAGCAGCCACAGGGGCCCCACTGAAGCTTTCTTT.

This clone was observed a single time. The rearrangement uses TRBV5-8 and TRBJ1-5, with TRBD1 matching over 7 bases. Unmatched junction bases numbered 5, after V lost 6 bases and J lost 5 bases. The CDR3 spans 13 residues. Germline-derived CDR1 and CDR2 are SGHTS and YDEGEE. CDR3 nucleotide sequence: TGTGCCAGCACCGGGACAGAGCATCAGCCCCAGCATTTT. Its translation: CASTGTEHQPQHF.

The chain couples TRBV7-9 to TRBJ2-1, with unresolved D. The CDR3 has 13 residues. CDR1 and CDR2 (germline): SEHNR, FQNEAQ (reference sequence). V was pared by 5 bases and J by 4 bases, with 9 bases between. This chain's CDR3 is CASSPTGYNEQFF. CDR3 DNA: TGTGCCAGCAGCCCGACCGGGTACAATGAGCAGTTCTTC.

CDR3 protein: CASSQGGDRRVDTQYF. CDR3 coding DNA: TGTGCCAGCAGCCAAGGGGGGGACAGGCGGGTAGATACGCAGTATTTT. The chain joins TRBV4-2 to TRBJ2-3; TRBD1 matches 8 bases. Germline CDR1 reads LGHNA; CDR2 reads YNFKEQ. This CDR3 is 16 amino acids long. The trim removed 1 base at V and 5 bases at J, leaving 8 bases unmatched.

The J gene is TRBJ1-1, the V gene TRBV7-9; no definite D call. V lost 6 bases and J lost 1, with 18 bases in between. The CDR3 has 16 residues. Germline lookup yields CDR1 SEHNR and CDR2 FQNEAQ (reference sequence). CDR3 nucleotide sequence: TGTGCCAGCAGGACACCCCACCCCGTTCAGAACACTGAAGCTTTCTTT. Its protein product is CASRTPHPVQNTEAFF. The full variable domain, completed using reference TRBV7-9 and TRBJ1-1, is DTGVSQNPRHKITKRGQNVTFRCDPISEHNRLYWYRQTLGQGPEFLTYFQNEAQLEKSRLLSDRFSAERPKGSFSTLEIQRTEQGDSAMYLCASRTPHPVQNTEAFFGQGTRLTVV.

This chain connects TRBV7-9 to TRBJ2-2, with D possibly TRBD1 on 5 matching bases. CDR1 is SEHNR, CDR2 FQNEAQ, per germline (reference sequence). With 5 bases removed from V and 7 bases from J, the gap between germline ends came to 14 bases. The CDR3 covers 14 residues. This CDR3 is CASSRPGLGGELFF. Written as DNA, the CDR3 is TGTGCCAGCAGCCGCCCAGGGCTTGGCGGGGAGCTGTTTTTT.

V is TRBV5-1 and J is TRBJ2-3; 11 nucleotides line up with TRBD2. The CDR3 loop spans 19 amino acids. V trimming: 4 bases; J trimming: 3 bases; junction bases outside the gene matches: 16. Germline V CDR1 and CDR2: SGHRS, YFSETQ. CDR3 bases: TGCGCCAGCAGCCCGGGGCCCGATAGCGGGGGGGGACTGACAGATACGCAGTATTTT. It yields the protein CASSPGPDSGGGLTDTQYF.

The rearrangement uses TRBV7-2 and TRBJ1-2; D not certain. The CDR3 is made up of 13 amino acids. Trimming removed 3 bases at V and 4 bases at J, with 9 bases between. The germline gives CDR1 SGHTA, CDR2 FQGNSA. The CDR3 sequence: CASSLGQTYGYTF. CDR3 bases: TGTGCCAGCAGCTTGGGCCAGACCTATGGCTACACCTTC.

The chain recombines TRBV6-6 with TRBJ1-1, with a possible D match to TRBD1 (5 bases). This CDR3 has 15 residues. Trimming stripped 1 base from V and 1 base from J, with 10 bases between. Germline lookup yields CDR1 MNHNY and CDR2 SVGAGI (reference sequence). In DNA form, the CDR3 reads TGTGCCAGCAGTTACTTGGGGACTGGGAACACTGAAGCTTTCTTT. Translating it yields CASSYLGTGNTEAFF.

This clone showed up just once. The chain employs TRBV6-4 and TRBJ2-1, with 16 bases lining up with TRBD2. Germline loops: CDR1 MRHNA, CDR2 SNTAGT. This CDR3 contains 16 residues. Trimming cost V 4 bases and J 8 bases; bases outside gene matches: 5. CDR3 in amino acids: CASSAGTSGGVYEQFF. The CDR3 DNA reads as TGTGCCAGCAGTGCCGGGACTAGCGGGGGGGTCTATGAGCAGTTCTTC.

J is TRBJ2-7 and V is TRBV9, with a weak D call TRBD2 (5 bases). This CDR3 is 14 amino acids long. The V gene's germline CDR1 is SGDLS and CDR2 YYNGEE. V lost 3 bases, J lost 2 bases, and 12 bases lay in between. The CDR3 loop is CASSDPTKAYEQYF. The CDR3 nucleotides are TGTGCCAGCAGCGACCCGACTAAAGCCTACGAGCAGTACTTC.

CDR3 nucleotide sequence: TGTGCCACAGGGGAATATGGCTACACCTTC. Translated: CATGEYGYTF. The chain uses TRBV19 and TRBJ1-2; weak D call: TRBD1 (6 bases). The CDR3 has 10 amino acids. The V gene lost 10 bases and the J gene lost 5 bases, with 8 bases spanning the gap. Germline V lookup: CDR1 LNHDA, CDR2 SQIVND (reference sequence).

V and J are TRBV13 and TRBJ2-1; perhaps TRBD1 as D (6 bases). V was pared by 0 bases and J by 4 bases, with 10 bases between. Germline-derived CDR1 and CDR2 are PRHDT and FYEKMQ (reference sequence). CDR3 length: 15 amino acids. Written as DNA, the CDR3 is TGTGCCAGCAGCTTAGGGGGGGCCGGGTACAATGAGCAGTTCTTC. The encoded protein is CASSLGGAGYNEQFF.

V and J are TRBV7-8 and TRBJ1-5, with D perhaps TRBD1 (5 bases). In germline, CDR1 is SGHVS, CDR2 FQNEAQ. Trimming cost V 3 bases and J 4 bases, with 16 bases left between them. The CDR3 has 16 residues. The CDR3 DNA reads as TGTGCCAGCAGCTTCGCCGACAGATTTTGGAATCAGCCCCAGCATTTT. Amino acid sequence: CASSFADRFWNQPQHF.

The genes are TRBV9 and TRBJ2-1; TRBD2 is a possible D gene (5 bases). V dropped 0 bases and J dropped 3 bases, with 10 bases sitting between them. CDR3 size: 15 residues. In germline, CDR1 is SGDLS, CDR2 YYNGEE. CDR3 amino acids: CASSVDLEGYNEQFF. The CDR3, as DNA: TGTGCCAGCAGCGTAGATTTAGAGGGCTACAATGAGCAGTTCTTC.

The chain has TRBV27 and TRBJ2-3; possible D gene TRBD1, 5 bases. The V end lost 5 bases, the J end lost 1 base, and 7 bases lay between the germline ends. The V gene's germline CDR1 is MNHEY and CDR2 SMNVEV (reference sequence). The CDR3 contains 13 residues. CDR3 sequence (DNA): TGTGCCAGCAGTCAGGGCGGCACAGATACGCAGTATTTT. Translation: CASSQGGTDTQYF.

The chain joins TRBV7-9 to TRBJ2-7, with no clear D. This CDR3 has 13 residues. Germline lookup yields CDR1 SEHNR and CDR2 FQNEAQ (reference sequence). V lost 0 bases to trimming and J lost 4 bases, with 7 bases between them. This CDR3 is CASSLAQTYEQYF. The CDR3 DNA reads as TGTGCCAGCAGCTTAGCGCAAACATACGAGCAGTACTTC. Full variable domain (remainder filled in from reference TRBV7-9 and TRBJ2-7): DTGVSQNPRHKITKRGQNVTFRCDPISEHNRLYWYRQTLGQGPEFLTYFQNEAQLEKSRLLSDRFSAERPKGSFSTLEIQRTEQGDSAMYLCASSLAQTYEQYFGPGTRLTVT.

V usage is TRBV9 and J usage is TRBJ1-6, with 7 bases lining up with TRBD1. The CDR3 covers 12 residues. Per the germline V gene, CDR1 is SGDLS and CDR2 is YYNGEE. V shed 7 bases and J 7 bases; nucleotides not matched to a gene: 2. In DNA, the CDR3 is TGTGCCAGCGGACAGGAGAATTCACCCCTCCACTTT. It specifies CASGQENSPLHF.

This rearrangement joins TRBV6-4 to TRBJ2-3; 9 bases are shared with TRBD2. This CDR3 has 14 residues. J lost 1 base, V lost 4 bases, and 0 bases had no gene match. CDR1 is MRHNA and CDR2 is SNTAGT in the germline V gene. CDR3: CASSASGGTDTQYF. CDR3 nucleotide sequence: TGTGCCAGCAGTGCTAGCGGGGGCACAGATACGCAGTATTTT.

The chain has TRBV14 and TRBJ1-2; 9 bases fit TRBD1. With 4 bases clipped from V and 6 bases from J, the junction kept 12 bases outside the gene matches. Germline V gene sequence: CDR1 SGHDN, CDR2 FVKESK. The CDR3 has 16 residues. CDR3 sequence (DNA): TGTGCCAGCAGCCCGACGGGACAGGGTACTGTAGATGGCTACACCTTC. It yields the protein CASSPTGQGTVDGYTF. The full variable domain, rest sourced from reference TRBV14 and TRBJ1-2, is EAGVTQFPSHSVIEKGQTVTLRCDPISGHDNLYWYRRVMGKEIKFLLHFVKESKQDESGMPNNRFLAERTGGTYSTLKVQPAELEDSGVYFCASSPTGQGTVDGYTFGSGTRLTVV.